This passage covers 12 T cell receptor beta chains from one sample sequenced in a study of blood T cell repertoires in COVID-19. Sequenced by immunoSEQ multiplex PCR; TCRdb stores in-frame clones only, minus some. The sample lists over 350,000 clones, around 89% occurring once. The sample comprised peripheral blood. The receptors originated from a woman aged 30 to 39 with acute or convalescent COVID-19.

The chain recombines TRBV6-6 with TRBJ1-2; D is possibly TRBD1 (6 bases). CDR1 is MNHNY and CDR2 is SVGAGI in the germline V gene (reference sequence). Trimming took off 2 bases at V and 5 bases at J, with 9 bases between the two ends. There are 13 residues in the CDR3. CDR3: CASSYQTGYGYTF. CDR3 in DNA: TGTGCCAGCAGTTACCAAACAGGGTATGGCTACACCTTC.

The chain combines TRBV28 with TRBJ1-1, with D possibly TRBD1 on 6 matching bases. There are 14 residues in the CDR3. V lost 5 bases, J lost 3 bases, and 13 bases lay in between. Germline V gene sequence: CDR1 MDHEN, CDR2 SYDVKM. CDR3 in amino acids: CASSLGTFDTEAFF. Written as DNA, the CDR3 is TGTGCCAGCAGTCTCGGGACATTTGACACTGAAGCTTTCTTT.

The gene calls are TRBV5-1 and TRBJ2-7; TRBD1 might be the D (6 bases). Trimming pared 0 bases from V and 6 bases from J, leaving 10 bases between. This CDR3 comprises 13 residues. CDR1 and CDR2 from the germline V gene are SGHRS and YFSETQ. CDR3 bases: TGCGCCAGCAGCTTGGCCGAAGGGGGCGAGCAGTACTTC. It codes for CASSLAEGGEQYF.

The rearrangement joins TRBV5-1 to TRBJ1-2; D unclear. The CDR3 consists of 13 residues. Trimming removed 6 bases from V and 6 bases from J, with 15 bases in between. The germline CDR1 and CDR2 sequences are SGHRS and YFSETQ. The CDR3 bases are TGCGCCAGCACCGCAGGATCCTATCATGGCTACACCTTC. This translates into CASTAGSYHGYTF.

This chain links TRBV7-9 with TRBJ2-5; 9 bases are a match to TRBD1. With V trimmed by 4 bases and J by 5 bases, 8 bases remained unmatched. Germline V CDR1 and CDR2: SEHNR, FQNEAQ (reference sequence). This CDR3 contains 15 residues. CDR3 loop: CASSSPRTGEETQYF. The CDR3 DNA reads TGTGCCAGCAGCTCCCCAAGGACAGGGGAGGAGACCCAGTACTTC.

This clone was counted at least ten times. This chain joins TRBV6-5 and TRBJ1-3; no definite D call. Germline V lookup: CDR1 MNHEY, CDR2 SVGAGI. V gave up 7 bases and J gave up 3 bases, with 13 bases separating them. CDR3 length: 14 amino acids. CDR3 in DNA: TGTGCCAGCACCCCAAAGCCCGATGGAAACACCATATATTTT. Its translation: CASTPKPDGNTIYF.

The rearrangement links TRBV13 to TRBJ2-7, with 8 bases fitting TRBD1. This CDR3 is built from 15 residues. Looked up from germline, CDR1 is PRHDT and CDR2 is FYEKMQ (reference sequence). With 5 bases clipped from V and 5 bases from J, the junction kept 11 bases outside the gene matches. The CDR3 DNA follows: TGTGCCAGCAGCCGCGGGACAGGACTTTTGGACGAGCAGTACTTC. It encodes CASSRGTGLLDEQYF.

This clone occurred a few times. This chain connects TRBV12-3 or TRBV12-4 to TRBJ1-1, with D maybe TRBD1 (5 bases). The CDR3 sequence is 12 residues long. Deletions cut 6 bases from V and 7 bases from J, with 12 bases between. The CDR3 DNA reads TGTGCCAGCAGCCGAAGACAGTTTGAAGCTTTCTTT. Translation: CASSRRQFEAFF.

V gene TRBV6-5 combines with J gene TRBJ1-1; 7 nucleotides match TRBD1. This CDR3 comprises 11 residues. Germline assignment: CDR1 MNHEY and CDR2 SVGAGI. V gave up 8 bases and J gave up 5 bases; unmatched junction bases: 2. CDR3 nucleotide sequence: TGTGCCAGCGGGACAGCTACTGAAGCTTTCTTT. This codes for CASGTATEAFF.

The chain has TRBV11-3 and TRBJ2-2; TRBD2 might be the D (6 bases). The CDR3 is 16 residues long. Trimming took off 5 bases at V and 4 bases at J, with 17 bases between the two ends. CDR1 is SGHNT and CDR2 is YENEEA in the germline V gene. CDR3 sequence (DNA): TGTGCCAGCAGCCCTTTCACTAGCCCGAGCACCGGGGAGCTGTTTTTT. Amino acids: CASSPFTSPSTGELFF. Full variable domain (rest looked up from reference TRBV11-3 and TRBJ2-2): EAGVVQSPRYKIIEKKQPVAFWCNPISGHNTLYWYLQNLGQGPELLIRYENEEAVDDSQLPKDRFSAERLKGVDSTLKIQPAELGDSAVYLCASSPFTSPSTGELFFGEGSRLTVL.

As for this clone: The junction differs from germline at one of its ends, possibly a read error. The CDR3 loop is CASSVDSGGFTYEQYF. Written as DNA, the CDR3 is TGTGCCAGCAGCGTAGATAGCGGGGGGTTTACCTACGAGCAGTACTTC. The chain recombines TRBV11-2 with TRBJ2-7; 10 positions match TRBD2. From germline, CDR1 is SGHAT and CDR2 FQNNGV. The CDR3 has 16 residues.

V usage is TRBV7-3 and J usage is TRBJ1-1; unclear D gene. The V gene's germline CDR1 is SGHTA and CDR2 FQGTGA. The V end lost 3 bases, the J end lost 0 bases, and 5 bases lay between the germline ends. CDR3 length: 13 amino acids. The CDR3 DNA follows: TGTGCCAGCAGCTTGCGGATGAACACTGAAGCTTTCTTT. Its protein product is CASSLRMNTEAFF.